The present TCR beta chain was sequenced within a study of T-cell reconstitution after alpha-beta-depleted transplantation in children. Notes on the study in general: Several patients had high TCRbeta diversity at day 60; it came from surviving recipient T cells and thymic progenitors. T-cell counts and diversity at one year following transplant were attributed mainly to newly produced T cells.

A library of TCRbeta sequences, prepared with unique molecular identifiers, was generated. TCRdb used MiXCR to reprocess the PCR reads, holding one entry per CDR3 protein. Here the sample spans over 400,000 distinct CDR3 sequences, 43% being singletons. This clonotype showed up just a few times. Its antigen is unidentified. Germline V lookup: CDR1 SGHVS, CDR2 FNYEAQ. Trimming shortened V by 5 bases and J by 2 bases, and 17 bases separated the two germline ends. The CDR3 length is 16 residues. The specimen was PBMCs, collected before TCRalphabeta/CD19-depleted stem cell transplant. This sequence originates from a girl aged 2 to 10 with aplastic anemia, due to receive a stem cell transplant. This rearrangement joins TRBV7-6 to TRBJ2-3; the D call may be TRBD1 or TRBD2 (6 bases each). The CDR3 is CASSPTKGGFTDTQYF. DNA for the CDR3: TGTGCCAGCAGCCCGACCAAGGGGGGTTTCACAGATACGCAGTATTTT.